A single T cell receptor beta chain is shown here with its context. Antigen: not known. The data stem from a study of T cell responses to AZD1222 COVID-19 vaccine. The CDR3 spans 13 residues. Germline V lookup: CDR1 LNHDA, CDR2 SQIVND (reference sequence). Trimming took 5 bases from V and 0 from J, leaving 5 bases between them. Study results and limitations: Spike-specific TCRs gained breadth and depth after people received two AZD1222 doses. Donors were mostly white British, more females; clonal diversity possibly underestimated.

Some clones are missing from TCRdb's copy, which holds only in-frame ones; the method was immunoSEQ multiplex PCR. The profile shows fewer than 200,000 clones, 88% of them singletons. V is TRBV19 and J is TRBJ1-3, with D unclear. The sequence was collected from an adult who received the AZD1222 COVID-19 vaccine. This specimen consisted of peripheral blood, obtained 28 days after the second AZD1222 dose. The CDR3 nucleotides are TGTGCCAGTAGTCCGGCCTCTGGAAACACCATATATTTT. Translating it yields CASSPASGNTIYF.